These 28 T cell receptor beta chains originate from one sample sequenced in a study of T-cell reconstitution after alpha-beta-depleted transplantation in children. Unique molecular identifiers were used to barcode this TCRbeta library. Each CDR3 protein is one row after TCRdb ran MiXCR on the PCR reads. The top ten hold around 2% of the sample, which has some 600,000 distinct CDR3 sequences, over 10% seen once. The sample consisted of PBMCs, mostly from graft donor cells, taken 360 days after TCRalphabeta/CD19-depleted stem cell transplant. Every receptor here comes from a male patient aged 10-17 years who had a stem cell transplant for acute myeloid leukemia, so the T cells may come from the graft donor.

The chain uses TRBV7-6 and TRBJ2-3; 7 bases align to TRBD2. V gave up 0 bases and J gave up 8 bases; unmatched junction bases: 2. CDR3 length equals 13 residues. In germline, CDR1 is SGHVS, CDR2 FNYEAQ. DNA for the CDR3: TGTGCCAGCAGCTTAGCGCGCGGGGGTACGCAGTATTTT. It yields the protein CASSLARGGTQYF.

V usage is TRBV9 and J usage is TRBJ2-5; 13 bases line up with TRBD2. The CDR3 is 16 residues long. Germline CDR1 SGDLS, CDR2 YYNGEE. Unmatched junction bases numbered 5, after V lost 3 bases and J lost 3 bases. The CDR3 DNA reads TGTGCCAGCAGCGCCGGACTAGCGGGAGATAAAGAGACCCAGTACTTC. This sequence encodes CASSAGLAGDKETQYF.

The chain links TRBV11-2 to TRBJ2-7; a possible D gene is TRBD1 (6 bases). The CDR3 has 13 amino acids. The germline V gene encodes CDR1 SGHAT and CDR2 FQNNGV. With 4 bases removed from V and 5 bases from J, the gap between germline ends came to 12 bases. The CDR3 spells CASSWNTGNEQYF. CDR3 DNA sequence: TGTGCCAGCAGCTGGAACACAGGGAACGAGCAGTACTTC.

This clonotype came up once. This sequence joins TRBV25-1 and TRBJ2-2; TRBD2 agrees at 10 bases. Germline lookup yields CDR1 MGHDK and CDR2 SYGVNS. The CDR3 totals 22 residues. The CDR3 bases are TGTGCTATCGCGGGCAGCCTAGCGGGAGTACACAAAAAGGTGGGGAACACCGGGGAGCTGTTTTTT. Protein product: CAIAGSLAGVHKKVGNTGELFF.

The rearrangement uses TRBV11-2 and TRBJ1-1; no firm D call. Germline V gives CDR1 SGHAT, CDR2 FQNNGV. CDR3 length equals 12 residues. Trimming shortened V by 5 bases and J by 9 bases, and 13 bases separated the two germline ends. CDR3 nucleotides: TGTGCCAGCAGCCCCGGTAATGGGAAAGCTTTCTTT. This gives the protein CASSPGNGKAFF. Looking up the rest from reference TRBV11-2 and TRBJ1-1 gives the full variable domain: EAGVAQSPRYKIIEKRQSVAFWCNPISGHATLYWYQQILGQGPKLLIQFQNNGVVDDSQLPKDRFSAERLKGVDSTLKIQPAKLEDSAVYLCASSPGNGKAFFGQGTRLTVV.

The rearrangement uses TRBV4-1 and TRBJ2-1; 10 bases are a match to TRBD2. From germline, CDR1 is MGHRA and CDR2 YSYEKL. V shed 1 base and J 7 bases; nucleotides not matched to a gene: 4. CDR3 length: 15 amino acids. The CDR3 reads CASSQGQLAGNEQFF. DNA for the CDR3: TGCGCCAGCAGCCAAGGTCAACTAGCGGGGAATGAGCAGTTCTTC.

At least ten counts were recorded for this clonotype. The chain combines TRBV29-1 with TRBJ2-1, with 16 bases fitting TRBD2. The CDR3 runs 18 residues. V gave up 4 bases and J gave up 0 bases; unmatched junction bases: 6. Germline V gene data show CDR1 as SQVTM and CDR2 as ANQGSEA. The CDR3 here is CSVGGLAGGPGSYNEQFF. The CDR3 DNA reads TGCAGCGTTGGGGGACTAGCGGGAGGGCCGGGCTCCTACAATGAGCAGTTCTTC.

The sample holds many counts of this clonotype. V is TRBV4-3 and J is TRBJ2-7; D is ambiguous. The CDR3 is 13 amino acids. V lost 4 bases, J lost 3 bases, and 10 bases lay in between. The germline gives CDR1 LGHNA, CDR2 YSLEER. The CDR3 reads CASSPDPYYEQYF. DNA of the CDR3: TGCGCCAGCAGCCCGGACCCCTACTACGAGCAGTACTTC.

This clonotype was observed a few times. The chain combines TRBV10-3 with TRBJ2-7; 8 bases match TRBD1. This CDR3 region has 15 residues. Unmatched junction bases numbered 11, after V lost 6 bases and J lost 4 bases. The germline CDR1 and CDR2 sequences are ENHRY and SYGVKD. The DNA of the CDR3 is TGTGCCATCAGCCTCAGGGGGCCGGGCCAGTACGAGCAGTACTTC. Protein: CAISLRGPGQYEQYF.

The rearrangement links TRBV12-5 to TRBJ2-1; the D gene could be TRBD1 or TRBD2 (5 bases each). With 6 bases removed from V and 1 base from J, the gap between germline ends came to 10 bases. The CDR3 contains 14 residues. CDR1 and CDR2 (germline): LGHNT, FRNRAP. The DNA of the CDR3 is TGTGCTAGTGGCCGGGACGCTTCCTACAATGAGCAGTTCTTC. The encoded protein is CASGRDASYNEQFF.

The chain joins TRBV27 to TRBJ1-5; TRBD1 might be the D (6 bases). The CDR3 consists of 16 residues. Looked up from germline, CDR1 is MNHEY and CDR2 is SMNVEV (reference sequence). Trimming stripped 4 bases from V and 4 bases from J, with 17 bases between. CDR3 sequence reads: CASSSSVGQTNQPQHF. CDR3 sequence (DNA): TGTGCCAGCAGTTCTAGCGTTGGACAGACGAATCAGCCCCAGCATTTT.

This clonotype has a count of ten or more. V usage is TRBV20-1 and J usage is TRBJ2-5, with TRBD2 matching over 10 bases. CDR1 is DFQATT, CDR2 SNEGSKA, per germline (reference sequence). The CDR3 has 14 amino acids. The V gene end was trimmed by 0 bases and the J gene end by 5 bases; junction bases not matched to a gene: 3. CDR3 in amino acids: CSARDEAGGETQYF. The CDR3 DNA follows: TGCAGTGCTAGAGATGAAGCGGGAGGGGAGACCCAGTACTTC.

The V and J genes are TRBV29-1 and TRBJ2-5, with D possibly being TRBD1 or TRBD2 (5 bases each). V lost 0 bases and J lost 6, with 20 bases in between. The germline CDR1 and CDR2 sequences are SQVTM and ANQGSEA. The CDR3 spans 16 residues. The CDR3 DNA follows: TGCAGCGTTGAAGATCGAAGGGACCTGGACGGGAAGACCCAGTACTTC. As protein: CSVEDRRDLDGKTQYF.

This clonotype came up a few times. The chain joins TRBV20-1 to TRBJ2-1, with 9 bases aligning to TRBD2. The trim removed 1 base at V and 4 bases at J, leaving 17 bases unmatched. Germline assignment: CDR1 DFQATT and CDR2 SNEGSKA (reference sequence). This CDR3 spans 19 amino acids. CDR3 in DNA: TGCAGTGCTAGAGTATCGATGGCGGGAGGGCCCCACCAATACAATGAGCAGTTCTTC. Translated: CSARVSMAGGPHQYNEQFF.

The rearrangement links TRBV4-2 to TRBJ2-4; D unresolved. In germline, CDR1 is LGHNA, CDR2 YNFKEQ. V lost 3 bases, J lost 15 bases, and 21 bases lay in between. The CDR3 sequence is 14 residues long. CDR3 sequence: CASSQRHGVPLRYF. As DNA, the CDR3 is TGTGCCAGCAGCCAGCGCCACGGAGTCCCCCTCCGGTACTTC.

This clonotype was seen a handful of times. DNA for the CDR3: TGCAGTGCTAGGGCTCGACAGTACGAGCAGTACTTC. Residues: CSARARQYEQYF. The rearrangement uses TRBV20-1 and TRBJ2-7; TRBD1 might be the D (5 bases). Deletions cut 3 bases from V and 4 bases from J, with 10 bases between. CDR1 is DFQATT, CDR2 SNEGSKA, per germline (reference sequence). The CDR3 is 12 amino acids.

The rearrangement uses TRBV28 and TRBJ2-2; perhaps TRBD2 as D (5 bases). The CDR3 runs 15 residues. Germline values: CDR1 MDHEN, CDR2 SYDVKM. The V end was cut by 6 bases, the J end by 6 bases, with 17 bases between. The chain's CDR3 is CASREASLPAGELFF. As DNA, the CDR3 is TGTGCCAGCAGGGAGGCTAGCCTACCTGCCGGGGAGCTGTTTTTT.

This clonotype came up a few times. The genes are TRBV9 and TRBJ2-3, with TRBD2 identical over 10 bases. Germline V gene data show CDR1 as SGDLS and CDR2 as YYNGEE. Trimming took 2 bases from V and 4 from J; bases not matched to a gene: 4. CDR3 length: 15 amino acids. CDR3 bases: TGTGCCAGCAGCGTTCCTAGCGGGGGTCCAGATACGCAGTATTTT. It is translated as CASSVPSGGPDTQYF.

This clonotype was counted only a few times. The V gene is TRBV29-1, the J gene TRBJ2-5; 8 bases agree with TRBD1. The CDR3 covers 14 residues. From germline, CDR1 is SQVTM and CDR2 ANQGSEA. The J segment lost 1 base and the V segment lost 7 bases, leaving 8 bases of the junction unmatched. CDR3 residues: CSAPGQALQETQYF. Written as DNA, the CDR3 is TGCAGCGCACCGGGACAGGCTCTCCAAGAGACCCAGTACTTC.

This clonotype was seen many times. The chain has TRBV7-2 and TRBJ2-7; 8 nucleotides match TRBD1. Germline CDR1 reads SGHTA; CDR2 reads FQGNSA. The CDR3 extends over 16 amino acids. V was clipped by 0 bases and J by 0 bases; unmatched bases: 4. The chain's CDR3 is CASSLARTGSSYEQYF. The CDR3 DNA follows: TGTGCCAGCAGCTTAGCTCGGACAGGGTCCTCCTACGAGCAGTACTTC.

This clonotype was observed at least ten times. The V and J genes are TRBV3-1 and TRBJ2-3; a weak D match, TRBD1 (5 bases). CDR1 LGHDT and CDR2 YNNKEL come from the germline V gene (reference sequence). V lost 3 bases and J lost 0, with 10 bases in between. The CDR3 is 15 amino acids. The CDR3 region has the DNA TGTGCCAGCAGCCAGAGACAGACTAGCACAGATACGCAGTATTTT. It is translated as CASSQRQTSTDTQYF.

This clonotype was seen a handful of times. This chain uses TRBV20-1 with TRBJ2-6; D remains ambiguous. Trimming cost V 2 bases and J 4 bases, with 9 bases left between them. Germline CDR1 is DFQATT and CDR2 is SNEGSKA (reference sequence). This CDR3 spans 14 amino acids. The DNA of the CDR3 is TGCAGTGCTAGACTCCACCCGGGGGCCAACGTCCTGACTTTC. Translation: CSARLHPGANVLTF.

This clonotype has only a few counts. The CDR3 region is CATSGTGSYEQYF. The CDR3 DNA reads as TGTGCCACCAGTGGGACAGGGTCCTACGAGCAGTACTTC. The chain combines TRBV24-1 with TRBJ2-7, with 8 bases that match TRBD1. The CDR3 runs 13 residues. The V gene's germline CDR1 is KGHDR and CDR2 SFDVKD. V was clipped by 5 bases and J by 1 base; unmatched bases: 0.

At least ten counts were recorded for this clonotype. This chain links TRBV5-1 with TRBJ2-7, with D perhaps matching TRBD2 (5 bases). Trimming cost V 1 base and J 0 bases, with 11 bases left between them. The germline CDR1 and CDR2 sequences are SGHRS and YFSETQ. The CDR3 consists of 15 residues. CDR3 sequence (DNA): TGCGCCAGCAGCTTGACGGGCGGGCTCTCCTACGAGCAGTACTTC. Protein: CASSLTGGLSYEQYF.

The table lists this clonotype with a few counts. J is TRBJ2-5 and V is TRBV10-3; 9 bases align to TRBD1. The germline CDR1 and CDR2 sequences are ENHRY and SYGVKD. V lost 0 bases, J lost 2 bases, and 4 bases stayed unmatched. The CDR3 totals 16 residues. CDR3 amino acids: CAISESTGGQQETQYF. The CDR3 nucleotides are TGTGCCATCAGTGAGTCCACAGGGGGCCAACAAGAGACCCAGTACTTC.

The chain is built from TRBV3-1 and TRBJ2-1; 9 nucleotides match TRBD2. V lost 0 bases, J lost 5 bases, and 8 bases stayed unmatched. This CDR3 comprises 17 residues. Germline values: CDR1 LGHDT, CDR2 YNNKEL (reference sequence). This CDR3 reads CASSQDPLAGGNNEQFF. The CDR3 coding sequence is TGTGCCAGCAGCCAAGATCCTCTCGCGGGAGGGAACAATGAGCAGTTCTTC.

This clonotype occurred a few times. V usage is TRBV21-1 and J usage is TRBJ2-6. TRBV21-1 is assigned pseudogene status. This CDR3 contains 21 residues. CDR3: CASSMGYCQQSRVSGANVLTF. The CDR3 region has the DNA TGTGCCAGCAGCATGGGGTATTGTCAGCAAAGCCGAGTCTCTGGGGCCAACGTCCTGACTTTC.

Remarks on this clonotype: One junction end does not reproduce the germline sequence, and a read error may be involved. The CDR3 DNA is TGTGCTAGCAGCCCGTCCAGGGCGGGGGAGACCCAGTACTTC. This encodes CASSPSRAGETQYF. The chain couples TRBV7-7 to TRBJ2-5; D is perhaps TRBD2 (6 bases). The CDR3 loop spans 14 amino acids. Germline-derived CDR1 and CDR2 are SSHAT and FNYEAQ (reference sequence).